This T cell receptor (beta chain) was sequenced during a study of blood T cells in healthy people across ages. Study outcomes and limitations: A roughly linear fall in TCR beta diversity per million T cells was seen with increasing age.

There are many counts of this clonotype. Antigen unknown. At least 7 million PBMCs were isolated per sample. There are 16 residues in the CDR3. Germline V gene data show CDR1 as KGHSH and CDR2 as LQKENI. Unmatched junction bases numbered 4, after V lost 3 bases and J lost 0 bases. Using a J-beta primer mix together with a sample-barcoded 5' primer, a second PCR was run for about 6 to 12 cycles. Sequencing recovered at least 3 million CDR3-containing paired-end reads from each sample. Each CDR3 protein is one row after TCRdb ran MiXCR on the 5' RACE reads. Of around 670,000 distinct CDR3 sequences listed, about 30% are singletons.

This chain links TRBV18 with TRBJ2-1; 8 bases match TRBD2. Sequencing used blood. The sequence was obtained from a woman at least 80 years old in good health. CDR3 sequence reads: CASSPERGNSYNEQFF. The CDR3 bases are TGTGCCAGCTCACCCGAGCGGGGGAACTCCTACAATGAGCAGTTCTTC.